Following are 21 T cell receptor beta chains from one sample sequenced in a study of shared clonotypes between healthy human individuals. The protocol was immunoSEQ multiplex PCR, while the TCRdb copy is restricted to in-frame clones and leaves out a portion. The repertoire holds around 2,000,000 clones, roughly 91% seen once, with under 2% in the top ten. Cells designated naive CD8 were CD45RO-negative and were positively selected for CCR7, with terminally differentiated effector memory CD45RA+ cells excluded. Sequences were obtained from naive CD8+ T cells from PBMCs. These receptors were collected from a young man in good health. Some clones in this sample may be carry-over from other donors' samples.

As to this clone: Other DNA sequences in this sample translate to the same CDR3. The rearrangement links TRBV16 to TRBJ1-2, with D possibly TRBD1 on 6 matching bases. Trimming stripped 3 bases from V and 7 bases from J, with 12 bases between. Germline-derived CDR1 and CDR2 are KGHSY and FQNENV. The CDR3 runs to 13 residues. The CDR3 nucleotides read TGTGCCAGCAGCCACACAGGGTCTGGTGGCTACACCTTC. Translation gives CASSHTGSGGYTF.

The genes are TRBV6-5 and TRBJ1-5, with TRBD1 matching 7 bases. The junction had 5 bases not matched to a gene; V was cut back by 5 bases and J by 4 bases. There are 14 residues in the CDR3. Germline loops: CDR1 MNHEY, CDR2 SVGAGI. The CDR3 region is CASSQGGTNQPQHF. The DNA for the CDR3 is TGTGCCAGCAGTCAGGGGGGGACTAATCAGCCCCAGCATTTT.

This clone was seen only a few times. The chain is built from TRBV9 and TRBJ2-7; TRBD2 aligns across 9 bases. V lost 4 bases to trimming and J lost 3 bases; unmatched junction nucleotides: 11. Germline V gene lookup returns CDR1 SGDLS and CDR2 YYNGEE. CDR3 size: 16 residues. The CDR3 region is CASSPPLVAGDYEQYF. DNA of the CDR3: TGTGCCAGCAGCCCTCCTCTGGTAGCGGGGGACTACGAGCAGTACTTC.

V is TRBV7-6 and J is TRBJ2-5; 7 nucleotides agree with TRBD2. The CDR3 contains 14 residues. Germline-derived CDR1 and CDR2 are SGHVS and FNYEAQ. V lost 4 bases and J lost 5; bases outside the gene matches: 7. The CDR3 loop reads CASSSLLGGETQYF. CDR3 coding DNA: TGTGCCAGCAGCTCGCTTTTGGGGGGGGAGACCCAGTACTTC.

The CDR3 protein is CASSEAWLRELFF. Written as DNA, the CDR3 is TGTGCCAGCAGTGAAGCATGGCTCCGGGAGCTGTTTTTT. The chain is built from TRBV2 and TRBJ2-2; D is ambiguous. The germline V gene encodes CDR1 SNHLY and CDR2 FYNNEI. V lost 0 bases to trimming and J lost 9 bases, with 8 bases between them. This CDR3 region has 13 residues. The variable domain in full, completed from reference TRBV2 and TRBJ2-2, reads EPEVTQTPSHQVTQMGQEVILRCVPISNHLYFYWYRQILGQKVEFLVSFYNNEISEKSEIFDDQFSVERPDGSNFTLKIRSTKLEDSAMYFCASSEAWLRELFFGEGSRLTVL.

Written as DNA, the CDR3 is TGTGCCACCAGCACTGTGGGCGGCTCACCCCTCCACTTT. Residues: CATSTVGGSPLHF. This chain uses TRBV15 with TRBJ1-6; D not certain. V lost 4 bases and J 10 bases, leaving 11 bases between the germline ends. The CDR3 runs to 13 residues. The germline CDR1 and CDR2 sequences are LNHNV and YYDKDF (reference sequence).

This chain links TRBV5-1 with TRBJ1-1, with D perhaps matching TRBD1 (5 bases). V lost 0 bases and J lost 11, with 17 bases in between. The CDR3 consists of 14 residues. Germline V gives CDR1 SGHRS, CDR2 YFSETQ. CDR3 region: CASSLAVQGLRAFF. The CDR3 DNA is TGCGCCAGCAGCTTGGCCGTCCAGGGTTTAAGGGCTTTCTTT.

Comments on this clone: The sample carries other DNA sequences with the same CDR3. This sequence joins TRBV4-1 and TRBJ1-5; no clear D gene. V was shortened by 0 bases and J by 0 bases, with 9 bases between the two germline ends. Germline values: CDR1 MGHRA, CDR2 YSYEKL. The CDR3 is 16 residues long. The CDR3 DNA reads as TGCGCCAGCAGCCAAGAGGCAGGACTTAGCAATCAGCCCCAGCATTTT. Translated: CASSQEAGLSNQPQHF.

The genes are TRBV6-1 and TRBJ1-4; 10 positions agree with TRBD1. Germline assignment: CDR1 MNHNS and CDR2 SASEGT. The CDR3 covers 14 residues. V was pared by 8 bases and J by 5 bases, with 5 bases of the junction left unmatched. CDR3 sequence: CASEMGQGNEKLFF. The CDR3, as DNA: TGTGCCAGCGAGATGGGACAGGGGAATGAAAAACTGTTTTTT.

The V and J genes are TRBV7-9 and TRBJ2-7; D unresolved. Germline CDR1 reads SEHNR; CDR2 reads FQNEAQ (reference sequence). The V gene lost 5 bases and the J gene lost 3 bases, with 23 bases spanning the gap. The CDR3 sequence is 17 residues long. The CDR3 spells CASSPKLFSGQLYEQYF. In nucleotides, the CDR3 is TGTGCCAGCAGCCCGAAACTGTTCTCCGGCCAACTCTACGAGCAGTACTTC.

The J gene is TRBJ2-7, the V gene TRBV6-1; D is perhaps TRBD2 (6 bases). This CDR3 contains 14 residues. Between the trimmed V and J ends, which lost 5 bases and 2 bases, there was a span of 13 bases. Germline V CDR1 and CDR2: MNHNS, SASEGT. The CDR3, as DNA: TGTGCCAGCAGTTGGACCGGCGGGACCTACGAGCAGTACTTC. This translates into CASSWTGGTYEQYF.

The rearrangement links TRBV19 to TRBJ1-1; 8 bases agree with TRBD1. Germline CDR1 LNHDA, CDR2 SQIVND (reference sequence). Losses at the gene ends were 4 bases for V and 3 bases for J; bases not matched to a gene: 10. This CDR3 has 16 residues. The CDR3 spells CASSTFGQGRDTEAFF. The CDR3 DNA is TGTGCCAGTAGTACATTCGGACAGGGCCGGGACACTGAAGCTTTCTTT. The full variable domain, its missing parts supplied by reference TRBV19 and TRBJ1-1, is DGGITQSPKYLFRKEGQNVTLSCEQNLNHDAMYWYRQDPGQGLRLIYYSQIVNDFQKGDIAEGYSVSREKKESFPLTVTSAQKNPTAFYLCASSTFGQGRDTEAFFGQGTRLTVV.

This rearrangement joins TRBV7-8 to TRBJ2-1; the match to TRBD2 covers 8 bases. This CDR3 contains 15 residues. Trimming at V came to 6 bases and at J to 8 bases, leaving 12 bases not matched to a gene. CDR1 and CDR2 (germline): SGHVS, FQNEAQ. This chain's CDR3 is CASRKTSAPRDEQFF. The DNA of the CDR3 is TGTGCCAGCAGAAAGACTAGCGCCCCAAGGGATGAGCAGTTCTTC. The variable domain in full, completed from reference TRBV7-8 and TRBJ2-1, reads GAGVSQSPRYKVAKRGQDVALRCDPISGHVSLFWYQQALGQGPEFLTYFQNEAQLDKSGLPSDRFFAERPEGSVSTLKIQRTQQEDSAVYLCASRKTSAPRDEQFFGPGTRLTVL.

On this clone: The same CDR3 is also encoded by other DNA sequences in this sample. The chain combines TRBV29-1 with TRBJ1-2, with D possibly matching TRBD1 (6 bases). Per germline, CDR1 SQVTM and CDR2 ANQGSEA. V was pared by 7 bases and J by 6 bases, with 6 bases between. The CDR3 runs to 9 residues. CDR3 DNA sequence: TGCAGCGCAGGGGATGGCTACACCTTC. This sequence encodes CSAGDGYTF.

J is TRBJ1-2 and V is TRBV13; 7 positions agree with TRBD1. This CDR3 comprises 14 residues. Per germline, CDR1 PRHDT and CDR2 FYEKMQ (reference sequence). V was pared by 7 bases and J by 8 bases, with 13 bases of the junction left unmatched. This chain's CDR3 is CASTEDRAQLGYTF. The DNA of the CDR3 is TGTGCCAGCACCGAAGACAGGGCCCAACTCGGCTACACCTTC. The entire variable domain, with the rest obtained from reference TRBV13 and TRBJ1-2, is as follows: AAGVIQSPRHLIKEKRETATLKCYPIPRHDTVYWYQQGPGQDPQFLISFYEKMQSDKGSIPDRFSAQQFSDYHSELNMSSLELGDSALYFCASTEDRAQLGYTFGSGTRLTVV.

The V call is TRBV10-3, the J call TRBJ1-2; D unresolved. The CDR3 is 17 residues long. Trimming shortened V by 2 bases and J by 2 bases, and 18 bases separated the two germline ends. Germline-derived CDR1 and CDR2 are ENHRY and SYGVKD. CDR3 nucleotides: TGTGCCATCAGTGAGGGTCCAACGGGTTCGGTGAACTATGGCTACACCTTC. Translation: CAISEGPTGSVNYGYTF.

The CDR3 loop is CASSGRQEMNTEAFF. The CDR3 DNA sequence: TGTGCCAGCAGCGGTAGACAGGAGATGAACACTGAAGCTTTCTTT. V and J are TRBV9 and TRBJ1-1; D is perhaps TRBD1 (6 bases). This CDR3 comprises 15 residues. The ends were cut back, 3 bases at V and 0 bases at J, with 12 bases in the middle. Per the germline V gene, CDR1 is SGDLS and CDR2 is YYNGEE.

The chain carries TRBV11-2 and TRBJ2-7; possible D gene TRBD2, 6 bases. The length of the CDR3 is 15 residues. Germline CDR1 reads SGHAT; CDR2 reads FQNNGV. V lost 0 bases and J 3 bases, leaving 12 bases between the germline ends. Here the CDR3 reads CASSLEGEANYEQYF. CDR3 sequence (DNA): TGTGCCAGCAGCTTAGAGGGGGAGGCGAACTACGAGCAGTACTTC. Variable domain in full (rest from reference TRBV11-2 and TRBJ2-7): EAGVAQSPRYKIIEKRQSVAFWCNPISGHATLYWYQQILGQGPKLLIQFQNNGVVDDSQLPKDRFSAERLKGVDSTLKIQPAKLEDSAVYLCASSLEGEANYEQYFGPGTRLTVT.

The rearrangement joins TRBV27 to TRBJ2-7; 7 bases agree with TRBD1. This CDR3 is built from 15 residues. Per the germline V gene, CDR1 is MNHEY and CDR2 is SMNVEV (reference sequence). J gave up 0 bases and V 3 bases, and 5 bases lay outside the gene matches. CDR3 amino acids: CASSLKGASSYEQYF. DNA for the CDR3: TGTGCCAGCAGTTTGAAGGGGGCAAGCTCCTACGAGCAGTACTTC.

This sequence joins TRBV4-1 and TRBJ2-7; possibly TRBD2 for D (5 bases). The V and J ends lost 4 bases and 2 bases respectively, with 12 bases between them. This CDR3 is built from 14 residues. CDR1 is MGHRA and CDR2 is YSYEKL in the germline V gene. CDR3 in DNA: TGCGCCAGCAGCCCCAAAGGAGGTACCTACGAGCAGTACTTC. This codes for CASSPKGGTYEQYF.

The rearrangement joins TRBV28 to TRBJ2-1, with D maybe TRBD2 (5 bases). The CDR3 has 15 amino acids. Trimming left V 1 base short and J 2 bases short, with 9 bases between. Germline-derived CDR1 and CDR2 are MDHEN and SYDVKM. CDR3 nucleotide sequence: TGTGCCAGCAGTTTATCAGGCGGGCCCTACAATGAGCAGTTCTTC. As protein: CASSLSGGPYNEQFF.